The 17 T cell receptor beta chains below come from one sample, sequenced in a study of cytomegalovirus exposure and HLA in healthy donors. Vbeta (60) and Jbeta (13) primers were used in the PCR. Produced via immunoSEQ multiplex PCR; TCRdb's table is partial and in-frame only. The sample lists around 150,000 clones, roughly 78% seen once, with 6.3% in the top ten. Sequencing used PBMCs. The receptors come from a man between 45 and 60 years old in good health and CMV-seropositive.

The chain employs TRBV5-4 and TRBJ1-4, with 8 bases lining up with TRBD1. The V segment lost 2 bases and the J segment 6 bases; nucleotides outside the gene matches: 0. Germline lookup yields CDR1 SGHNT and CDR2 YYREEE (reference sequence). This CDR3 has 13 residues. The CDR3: CASSLQGDEKLFF. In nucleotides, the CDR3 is TGTGCCAGCAGCTTACAGGGGGATGAAAAACTGTTTTTT.

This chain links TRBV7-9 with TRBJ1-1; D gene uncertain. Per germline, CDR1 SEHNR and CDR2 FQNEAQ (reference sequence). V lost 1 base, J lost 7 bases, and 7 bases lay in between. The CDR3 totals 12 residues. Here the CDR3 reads CASSLGEFEAFF. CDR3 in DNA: TGTGCCAGCAGCTTAGGAGAGTTTGAAGCTTTCTTT.

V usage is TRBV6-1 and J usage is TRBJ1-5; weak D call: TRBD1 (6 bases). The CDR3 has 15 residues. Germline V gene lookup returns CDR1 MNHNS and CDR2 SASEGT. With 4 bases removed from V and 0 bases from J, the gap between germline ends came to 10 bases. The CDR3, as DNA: TGTGCCAGCAGTGGAGACAGGTATAGCAATCAGCCCCAGCATTTT. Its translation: CASSGDRYSNQPQHF.

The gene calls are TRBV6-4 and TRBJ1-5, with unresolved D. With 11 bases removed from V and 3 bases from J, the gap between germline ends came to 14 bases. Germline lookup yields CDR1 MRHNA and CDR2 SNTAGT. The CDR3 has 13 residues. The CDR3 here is CARVGVFNQPQHF. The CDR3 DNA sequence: TGTGCCCGCGTCGGGGTGTTCAATCAGCCCCAGCATTTT.

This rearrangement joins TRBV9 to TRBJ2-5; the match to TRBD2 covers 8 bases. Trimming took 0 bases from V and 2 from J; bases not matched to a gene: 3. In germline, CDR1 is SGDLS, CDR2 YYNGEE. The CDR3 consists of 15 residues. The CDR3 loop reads CASSVAPSGQETQYF. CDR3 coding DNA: TGTGCCAGCAGCGTAGCGCCTAGCGGGCAAGAGACCCAGTACTTC.

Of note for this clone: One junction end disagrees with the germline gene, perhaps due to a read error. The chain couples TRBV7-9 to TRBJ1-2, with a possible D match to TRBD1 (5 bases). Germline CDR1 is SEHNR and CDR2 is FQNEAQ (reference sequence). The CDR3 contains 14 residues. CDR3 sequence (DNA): TGTTCCAGCAGCTCGTCCACAGGTTCATATGGCTACACCTTC. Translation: CSSSSSTGSYGYTF.

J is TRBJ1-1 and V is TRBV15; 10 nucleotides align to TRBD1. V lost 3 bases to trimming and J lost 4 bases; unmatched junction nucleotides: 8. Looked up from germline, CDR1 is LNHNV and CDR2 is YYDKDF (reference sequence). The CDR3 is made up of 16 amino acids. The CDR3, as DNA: TGTGCCACCAGCAGCCCCCGGACAGGGGGAGGCACTGAAGCTTTCTTT. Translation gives CATSSPRTGGGTEAFF.

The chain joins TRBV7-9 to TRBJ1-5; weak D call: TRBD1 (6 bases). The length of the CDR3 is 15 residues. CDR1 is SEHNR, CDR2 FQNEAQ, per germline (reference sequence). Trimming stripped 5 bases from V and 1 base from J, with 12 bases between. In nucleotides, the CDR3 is TGTGCCAGCAGCGGCCGGGGGGGCAGCAATCAGCCCCAGCATTTT. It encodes CASSGRGGSNQPQHF. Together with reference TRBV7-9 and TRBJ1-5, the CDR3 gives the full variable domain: DTGVSQNPRHKITKRGQNVTFRCDPISEHNRLYWYRQTLGQGPEFLTYFQNEAQLEKSRLLSDRFSAERPKGSFSTLEIQRTEQGDSAMYLCASSGRGGSNQPQHFGDGTRLSIL.

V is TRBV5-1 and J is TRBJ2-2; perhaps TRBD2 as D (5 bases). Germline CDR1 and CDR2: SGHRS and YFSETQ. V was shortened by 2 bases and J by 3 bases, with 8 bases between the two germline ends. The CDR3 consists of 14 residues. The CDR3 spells CASSFSVDTGELFF. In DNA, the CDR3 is TGCGCCAGCAGCTTTAGCGTCGACACCGGGGAGCTGTTTTTT. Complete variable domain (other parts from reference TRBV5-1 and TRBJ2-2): KAGVTQTPRYLIKTRGQQVTLSCSPISGHRSVSWYQQTPGQGLQFLFEYFSETQRNKGNFPGRFSGRQFSNSRSEMNVSTLELGDSALYLCASSFSVDTGELFFGEGSRLTVL.

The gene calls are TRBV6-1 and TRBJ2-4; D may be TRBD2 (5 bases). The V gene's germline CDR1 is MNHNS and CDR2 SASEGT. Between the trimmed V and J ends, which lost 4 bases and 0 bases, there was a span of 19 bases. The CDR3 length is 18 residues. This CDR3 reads CASSANRETYLAKNIQYF. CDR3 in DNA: TGTGCCAGCAGTGCCAACCGGGAAACGTACTTAGCCAAAAACATTCAGTACTTC.

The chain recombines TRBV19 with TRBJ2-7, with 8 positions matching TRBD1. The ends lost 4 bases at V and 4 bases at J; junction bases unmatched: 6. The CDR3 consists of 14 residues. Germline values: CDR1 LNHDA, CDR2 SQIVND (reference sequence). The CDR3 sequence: CASSNGQGKYEQYF. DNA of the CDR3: TGTGCCAGTAGTAACGGACAGGGAAAGTACGAGCAGTACTTC.

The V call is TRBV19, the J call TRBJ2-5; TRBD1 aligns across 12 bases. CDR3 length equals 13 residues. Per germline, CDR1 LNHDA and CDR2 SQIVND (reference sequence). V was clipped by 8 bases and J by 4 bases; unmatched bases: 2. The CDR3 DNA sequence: TGTGCCAGTTCGGGACAGGGGGCAGAGACCCAGTACTTC. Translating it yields CASSGQGAETQYF.

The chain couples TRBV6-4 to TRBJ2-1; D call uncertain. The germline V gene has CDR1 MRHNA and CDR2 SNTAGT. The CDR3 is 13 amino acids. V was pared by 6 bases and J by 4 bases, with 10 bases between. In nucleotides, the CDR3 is TGTGCCAGCAGCGTTAACAAATACAATGAGCAGTTCTTC. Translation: CASSVNKYNEQFF.

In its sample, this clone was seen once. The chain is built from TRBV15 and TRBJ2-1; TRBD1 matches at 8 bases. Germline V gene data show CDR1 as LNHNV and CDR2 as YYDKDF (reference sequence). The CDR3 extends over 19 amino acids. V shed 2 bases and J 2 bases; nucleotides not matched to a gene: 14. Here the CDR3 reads CATSRPSPYRDRTYNEQFF. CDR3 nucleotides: TGTGCCACCAGCAGACCTAGCCCCTACCGGGACAGGACCTACAATGAGCAGTTCTTC. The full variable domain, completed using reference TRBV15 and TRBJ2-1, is DAMVIQNPRYQVTQFGKPVTLSCSQTLNHNVMYWYQQKSSQAPKLLFHYYDKDFNNEADTPDNFQSRRPNTSFCFLDIRSPGLGDTAMYLCATSRPSPYRDRTYNEQFFGPGTRLTVL.

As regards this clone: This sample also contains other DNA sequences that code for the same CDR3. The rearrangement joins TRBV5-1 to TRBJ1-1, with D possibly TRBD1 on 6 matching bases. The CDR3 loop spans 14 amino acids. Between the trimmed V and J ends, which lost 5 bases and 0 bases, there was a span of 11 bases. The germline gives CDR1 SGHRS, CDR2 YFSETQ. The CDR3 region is CASSSDSLNTEAFF. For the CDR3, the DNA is TGCGCCAGCAGTTCGGACAGTCTGAACACTGAAGCTTTCTTT.

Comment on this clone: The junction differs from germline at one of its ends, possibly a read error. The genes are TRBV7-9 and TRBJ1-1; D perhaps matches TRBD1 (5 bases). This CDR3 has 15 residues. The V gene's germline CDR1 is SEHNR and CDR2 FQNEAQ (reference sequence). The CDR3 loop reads CSSSSTGTGGTEAFF. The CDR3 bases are TGTTCCAGCAGCTCTACCGGGACCGGGGGGACTGAAGCTTTCTTT.

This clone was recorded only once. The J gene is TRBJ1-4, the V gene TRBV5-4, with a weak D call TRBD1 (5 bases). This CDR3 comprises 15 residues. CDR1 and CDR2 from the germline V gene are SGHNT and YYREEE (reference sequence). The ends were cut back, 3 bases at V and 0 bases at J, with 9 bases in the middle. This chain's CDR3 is CASSSMTATNEKLFF. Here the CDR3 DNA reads TGTGCCAGCAGCTCTATGACAGCAACTAATGAAAAACTGTTTTTT.